This TCR beta chain appears in the sequencing data of a study of T-cell reconstitution after alpha-beta-depleted transplantation in children. Regarding the study as a whole: Certain patients had high TCRbeta diversity at day 60, and it came from recipient T cells and thymic progenitors that survived. By about two months after transplant, alpha-beta T cells reportedly arose from several hundred graft clones that had expanded. T-cell numbers and diversity, one year after transplant, stemmed largely from T cells that were newly produced.

This clonotype was seen many times. Its antigen remains unidentified. CDR1 SQVTM and CDR2 ANQGSEA come from the germline V gene. The CDR3 spans 11 residues. Trimming removed 8 bases from V and 4 bases from J, with 8 bases in between. Molecular barcoding with unique molecular identifiers was used for the TCRbeta library. One entry per CDR3 protein results from TCRdb running MiXCR on the PCR reads. The sample yields about 490,000 distinct CDR3 sequences, 8% to 11% seen once. This receptor was obtained from a child aged 2-9 years with inherited bone marrow failure, due to receive a stem cell transplant. The gene calls are TRBV29-1 and TRBJ2-2; weak D call: TRBD1 (6 bases). The specimen comprised PBMCs, sampled before TCRalphabeta/CD19-depleted stem cell transplant. The CDR3 coding sequence is TGCAGCCCAGGGGTCACCGGGGAGCTGTTTTTT. This gives the protein CSPGVTGELFF.